A single sample is the source of the 2 T cell receptor beta chains below, sequenced in a study of blood T cell repertoires in COVID-19. Here immunoSEQ multiplex PCR was the method, and the copy in TCRdb shows in-frame clones only, minus some. Here the sample spans approximately 75,000 clones, about 86% being singletons. The specimen was peripheral blood. Receptor source: a man older than 75 with COVID-19, enrolled during active disease.

This clone has a handful of counts. The chain recombines TRBV6-6 with TRBJ1-4; 11 bases match TRBD1. The V gene's germline CDR1 is MNHNY and CDR2 SVGAGI (reference sequence). CDR3 length: 15 amino acids. V was clipped by 7 bases and J by 7 bases; unmatched bases: 8. CDR3 in DNA: TGTGCCAGCAATCAACCGGGACAGGGGGGTGAAAAACTGTTTTTT. It is translated as CASNQPGQGGEKLFF.

This clone was seen just once. This sequence joins TRBV9 and TRBJ1-3; D is ambiguous. V was cut by 0 bases and J by 11 bases, with 12 bases left in between. This CDR3 has 13 residues. The germline V gene has CDR1 SGDLS and CDR2 YYNGEE. CDR3 DNA sequence: TGTGCCAGCAGCGTAGCTCCCGACAATCCCATATATTTT. Protein sequence: CASSVAPDNPIYF.